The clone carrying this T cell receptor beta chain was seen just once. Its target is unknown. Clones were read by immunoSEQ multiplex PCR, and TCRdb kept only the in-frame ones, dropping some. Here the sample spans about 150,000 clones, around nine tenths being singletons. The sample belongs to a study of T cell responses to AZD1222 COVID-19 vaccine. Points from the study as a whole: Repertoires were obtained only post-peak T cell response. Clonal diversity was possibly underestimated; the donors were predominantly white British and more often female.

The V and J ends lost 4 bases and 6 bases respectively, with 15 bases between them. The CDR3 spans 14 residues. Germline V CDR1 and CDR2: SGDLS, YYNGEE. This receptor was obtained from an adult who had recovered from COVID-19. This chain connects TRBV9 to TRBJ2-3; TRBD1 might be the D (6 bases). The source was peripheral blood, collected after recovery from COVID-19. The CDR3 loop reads CASSSGAFRDTQYF. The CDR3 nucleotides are TGTGCCAGCAGCTCAGGGGCGTTCAGGGATACGCAGTATTTT.